This is a list of T cell receptor beta chains from one sample in a study of shared clonotypes between healthy human individuals. TCRdb's copy holds only in-frame clones and misses some; the assay was immunoSEQ multiplex PCR. The sample shows about 2.1 million clones, 93% of them seen only once. Sequencing input: naive CD8+ T cells from PBMCs. These receptors came from a man between 18 and 29 years old in good health. Some clones in this sample may be carry-over from other donors' samples. CDR3s include the opening cysteine and the closing phenylalanine or tryptophan. The D gene is left open where the match is weak. Only some rows state a clone size, as once, few, many or a class for expanded clones.

CDR3 DNA	CDR3 protein	clone size	V gene	J gene	D gene
TGTGCCAGCCGGCAGGGGGCCCCGAACACTGAAGCTTTCTTT	CASRQGAPNTEAFF	.	TRBV27	TRBJ1-1	TRBD1
TGTGCCAGCAGCTTAACCGGGACGGGCTCCTACGAGCAGTACTTC	CASSLTGTGSYEQYF	.	TRBV7-3	TRBJ2-7	.
TGTGCCAGCAGGGGGCTAGCGGGAGAGTGGGGCCACGAGCAGTACTTC	CASRGLAGEWGHEQYF	.	TRBV27	TRBJ2-7	TRBD2
TGTGCCAGCTCACCGACAGGGATAGGGGACACTGAAGCTTTCTTT	CASSPTGIGDTEAFF	.	TRBV18	TRBJ1-1	TRBD1
TGTGTCAGAAGCTTAAAGGTGACAGGACTATACGAGCAGTACTTC	CVRSLKVTGLYEQYF	.	TRBV7-5	TRBJ2-7	.
TGTGCCAGCCAGATCGGTAGCGGGAGCGGTAATGAGCAGTTCTTC	CASQIGSGSGNEQFF	.	TRBV7-2	TRBJ2-1	TRBD2
TGTGCCAGCAGCGTAGGTGGCAGCGAGTACGAGCAGTACTTC	CASSVGGSEYEQYF	once	TRBV9	TRBJ2-7	.
TGCGCCAGCAGCCAAGGGGGAGCGGGCAATGAGCAGTTCTTC	CASSQGGAGNEQFF	.	TRBV4-1	TRBJ2-1	.
TGTGCCAGTAGGCCGGGGAACACCGGGGAGCTGTTTTTT	CASRPGNTGELFF	.	TRBV19	TRBJ2-2	.
TGTGCCAGCAGTTTGGAACCTAGAAGGGGCACCGGGGAGCTGTTTTTT	CASSLEPRRGTGELFF	.	TRBV27	TRBJ2-2	.
TGTGCCAGCAGCTCAGACAGGAACACTGAAGCTTTCTTT	CASSSDRNTEAFF	few	TRBV7-9	TRBJ1-1	.
TGTGCCATCAGTGACCTGGAGGTAGGCACTGAAGCTTTCTTT	CAISDLEVGTEAFF	.	TRBV10-3	TRBJ1-1	.
TGTGCCACCAGCAGGAGGGTTGAGCAGCCCCAGCATTTT	CATSRRVEQPQHF	.	TRBV15	TRBJ1-5	.
TGTGCCAGCAGTGAACGGTCCCGGGGAGTCCGTTTCTACGAGCAGTACTTC	CASSERSRGVRFYEQYF	.	TRBV6-1	TRBJ2-7	.
TGTGCCACCCACAGGATCCTCTCTGGAAACACCATATATTTT	CATHRILSGNTIYF	.	TRBV28	TRBJ1-3	.
TGTGCCAGCAGCCAACCAGACAGGGGGTATGGCGGCTACACCTTC	CASSQPDRGYGGYTF	.	TRBV4-2	TRBJ1-2	TRBD1